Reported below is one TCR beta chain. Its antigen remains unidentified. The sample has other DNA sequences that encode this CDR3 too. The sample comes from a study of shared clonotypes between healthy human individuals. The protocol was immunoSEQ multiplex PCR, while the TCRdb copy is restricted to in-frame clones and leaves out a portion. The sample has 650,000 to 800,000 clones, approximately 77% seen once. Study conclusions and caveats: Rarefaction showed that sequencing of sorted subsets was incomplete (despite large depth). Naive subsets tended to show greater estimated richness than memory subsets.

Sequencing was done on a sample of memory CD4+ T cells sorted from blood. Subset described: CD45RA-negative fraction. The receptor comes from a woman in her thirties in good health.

The DNA of the CDR3 is TGTGCCAGCTCGCCGAACACAGATACGCAGTATTTT. Its protein product is CASSPNTDTQYF. The chain is built from TRBV18 and TRBJ2-3; no clear D gene. Trimming cost V 6 bases and J 2 bases, with 6 bases left between them. Per germline, CDR1 KGHSH and CDR2 LQKENI. The CDR3 has 12 residues.